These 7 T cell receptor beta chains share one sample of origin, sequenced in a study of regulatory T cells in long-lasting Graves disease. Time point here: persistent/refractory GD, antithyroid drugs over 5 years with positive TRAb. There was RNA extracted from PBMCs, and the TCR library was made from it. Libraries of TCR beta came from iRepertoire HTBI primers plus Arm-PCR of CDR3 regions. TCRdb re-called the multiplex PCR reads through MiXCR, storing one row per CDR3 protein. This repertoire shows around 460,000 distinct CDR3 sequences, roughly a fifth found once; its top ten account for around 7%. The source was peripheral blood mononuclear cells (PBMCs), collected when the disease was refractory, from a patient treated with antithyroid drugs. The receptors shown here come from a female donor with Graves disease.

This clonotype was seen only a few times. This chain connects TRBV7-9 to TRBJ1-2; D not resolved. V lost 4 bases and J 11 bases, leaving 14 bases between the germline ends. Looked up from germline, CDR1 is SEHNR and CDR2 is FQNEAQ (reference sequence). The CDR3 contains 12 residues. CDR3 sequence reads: CASSSRRSEYTF. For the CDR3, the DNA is TGTGCCAGCAGCTCGCGGCGGTCAGAGTACACCTTC.

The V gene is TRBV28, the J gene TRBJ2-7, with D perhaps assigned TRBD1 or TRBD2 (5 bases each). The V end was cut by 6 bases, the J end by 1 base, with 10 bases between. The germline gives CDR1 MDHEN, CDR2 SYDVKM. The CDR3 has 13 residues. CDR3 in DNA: TGTGCCAGCAGAAGGGACCTTTCCTACGAGCAGTACTTC. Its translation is CASRRDLSYEQYF.

CDR3 in amino acids: CASSYSPGHGTEAFF. For the CDR3, the DNA is TGTGCCAGCAGCTACTCTCCGGGGCATGGCACTGAAGCTTTCTTT. The V and J genes are TRBV27 and TRBJ1-1; tentative D call: TRBD1 (5 bases). Trimming removed 6 bases at V and 4 bases at J, with 18 bases between. The V gene's germline CDR1 is MNHEY and CDR2 SMNVEV (reference sequence). There are 15 residues in the CDR3.

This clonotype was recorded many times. CDR3 amino acids: CASNMDWSGANVLTF. As DNA, the CDR3 is TGTGCCAGCAATATGGACTGGTCTGGGGCCAACGTCCTGACTTTC. The V call is TRBV6-1, the J call TRBJ2-6; D is perhaps TRBD2 (5 bases). Germline CDR1 is MNHNS and CDR2 is SASEGT. This CDR3 region has 15 residues. The V end lost 7 bases, the J end lost 1 base, and 11 bases lay between the germline ends.

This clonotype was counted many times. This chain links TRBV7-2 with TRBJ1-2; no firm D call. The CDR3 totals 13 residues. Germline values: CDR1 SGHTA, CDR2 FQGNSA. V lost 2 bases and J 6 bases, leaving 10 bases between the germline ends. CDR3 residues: CASSLRGFDGYTF. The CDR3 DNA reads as TGTGCCAGCAGCTTACGAGGGTTCGATGGCTACACCTTC.

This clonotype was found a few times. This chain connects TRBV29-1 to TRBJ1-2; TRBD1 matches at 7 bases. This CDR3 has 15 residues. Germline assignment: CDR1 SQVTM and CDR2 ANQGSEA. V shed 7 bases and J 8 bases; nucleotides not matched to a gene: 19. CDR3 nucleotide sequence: TGCAGCGCGACCGCCGCCAGGCCCCAGGGGGGGGGCTACACCTTC. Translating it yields CSATAARPQGGGYTF.

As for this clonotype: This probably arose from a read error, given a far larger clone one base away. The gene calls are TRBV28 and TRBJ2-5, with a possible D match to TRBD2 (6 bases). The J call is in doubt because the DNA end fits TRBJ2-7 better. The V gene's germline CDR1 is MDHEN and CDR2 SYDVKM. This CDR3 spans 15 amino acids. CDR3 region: CASSTNLGGTYEQYF. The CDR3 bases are TGTGCCAGCAGCACCAACCTGGGGGGAACCTACGAGCAGTACTTC.